The TCR beta chain described here comes from a study of blood T cell repertoires in COVID-19 (TCRdb year 2020). In the study overall: The collaborator samples originated in the United States, Italy and Spain and spanned the acute and convalescent phases of COVID-19. The samples were drawn from the first 160 participants of the ongoing ImmuneRACE study and from 1,254 subjects provided by 6 global collaborators. Where HLA class I and class II types were available, the types were taken from metadata supplied by the sample provider, not from assay-based typing. A freely available public database, intended as a resource for researchers studying the immune response to SARS-CoV-2, is where the repertoires were released. Subjects who had been exposed to COVID-19, were actively infected with it, or had recovered from it provided the deeply sampled blood TCRbeta repertoires that made up the dataset. The prospective study material was composed of cDNA or gDNA derived from T cells, B-cell-depleted T cells, or PBMCs. Sample metadata almost always included a de-identified subject ID, COVID-19 status, age in years and sex.

Findings and caveats that apply to the study as a whole: How much clinical and demographic metadata was included differed by source and by participant, and the metadata was provided uncurated.

A word on this clone: No cognate antigen has been identified for it. No clone much larger than this one lies a single base away; base qualities are absent.

The germline V gene gives CDR1 as MDHEN and CDR2 as SYDVKM. Compared with germline, V lacks 5 bases and J lacks 4 bases; bases without a gene match: 5. The CDR3 runs 15 amino acids, cysteine and phenylalanine included. CDR3 DNA only is kept here, 45 bases in frame from base 1. One collaborating source in Seattle enrolled patients while the patients were actively infected and followed the patients over time throughout the course of disease. Whole blood was collected in K2EDTA tubes by collaborating institutions according to the institutions' own protocols. Collaborator samples were shipped for TCRbeta analysis as frozen whole blood, isolated PBMCs, or DNA extracted from either sample type. The immunoSEQ Assay, a bias-controlled multiplex PCR, was used to amplify TCRbeta CDR3 regions from genomic DNA. Processing in the source paper ran as follows. The number of nucleated cells in each sample was estimated from the amplification of reference gene primers within the assay. To quantify the absolute abundance of each unique TCRbeta CDR3 rearrangement, sequence reads were collapsed and filtered. For each sample, productive Simpson clonality was calculated by taking the square root of Simpson's diversity index across productive rearrangements. Drawn from immuneACCESS, this table holds only the in-frame rearrangements with V and J called that TCRdb kept. Clones are partly lost; checked studies trace under half to an unresolved V gene and leave the rest unexplained. The D gene and trimming were derived from the DNA, and the V and J assignments and clone size from that table. Within this sample are about 12,000 clones, with 71% of them counted one time only. The biggest ten clones account for less than 7.5% of the sample.

The origin of this receptor is a man between 60 and 75 years old with COVID-19, enrolled during active disease. Sequencing used peripheral blood. This receptor chain uses TRBV28 and TRBJ2-2, and 9 bases in between align with TRBD1. The DNA sequence is as follows: TGTGCCAGCAGTGTCGGACAGGGGAGCACCGGGGAGCTGTTTTTT. The encoded protein is CASSVGQGSTGELFF.